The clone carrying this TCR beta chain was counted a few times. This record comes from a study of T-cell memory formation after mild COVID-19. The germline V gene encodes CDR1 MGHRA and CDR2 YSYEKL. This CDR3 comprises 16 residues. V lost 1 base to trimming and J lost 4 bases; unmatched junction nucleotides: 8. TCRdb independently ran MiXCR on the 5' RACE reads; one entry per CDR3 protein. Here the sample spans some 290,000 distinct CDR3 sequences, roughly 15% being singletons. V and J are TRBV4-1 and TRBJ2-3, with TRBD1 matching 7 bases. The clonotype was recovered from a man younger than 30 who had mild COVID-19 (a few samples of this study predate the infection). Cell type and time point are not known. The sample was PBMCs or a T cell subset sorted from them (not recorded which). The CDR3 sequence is CASSQGLQGLSDTQYF. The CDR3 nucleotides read TGCGCCAGCAGCCAAGGCTTACAGGGGTTGTCAGATACGCAGTATTTT.